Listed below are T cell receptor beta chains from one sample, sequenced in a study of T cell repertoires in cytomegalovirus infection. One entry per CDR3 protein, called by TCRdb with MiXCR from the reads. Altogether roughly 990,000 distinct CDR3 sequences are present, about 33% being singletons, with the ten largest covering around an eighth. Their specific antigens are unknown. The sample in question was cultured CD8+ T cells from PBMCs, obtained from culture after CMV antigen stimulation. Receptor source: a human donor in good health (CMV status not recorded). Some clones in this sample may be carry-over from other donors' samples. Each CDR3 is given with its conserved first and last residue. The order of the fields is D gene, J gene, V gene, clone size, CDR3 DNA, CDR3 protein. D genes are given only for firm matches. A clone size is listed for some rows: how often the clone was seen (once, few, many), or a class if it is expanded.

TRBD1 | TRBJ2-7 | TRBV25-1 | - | TGTGCCAGCAGTGAAGGGGACAGGGACGAGCAGTACTTC | CASSEGDRDEQYF
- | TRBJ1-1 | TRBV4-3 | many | TGCGCCAGCAGCCTCTTAGACAAGAAGAACACTGAAGCTTTCTTT | CASSLLDKKNTEAFF
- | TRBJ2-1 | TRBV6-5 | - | TGTGCCAGCAGGCCCTCGCCCACAGGTCCTGAGCAGTTCTTC | CASRPSPTGPEQFF
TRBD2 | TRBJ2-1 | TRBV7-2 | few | TGTGCCAGCAGCTTCTATGTGGGGGGGTCCGACAATGAGCAGTTCTTC | CASSFYVGGSDNEQFF
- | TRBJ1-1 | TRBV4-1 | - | TGCGCCAGCAGCCAACGGCAACCCCTACAGGGAATGAACACTGAAGCTTTCTTT | CASSQRQPLQGMNTEAFF
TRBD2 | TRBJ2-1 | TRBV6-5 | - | TGTGCCAGCAGTTACGGCGGGGGAAGCTCCTACAATGAGCAGTTCTTC | CASSYGGGSSYNEQFF
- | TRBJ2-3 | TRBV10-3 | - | TGTGCCATCAGTGAGTCGACGTGGGTGAGCACGGGCACAGATACGCAGTATTTT | CAISESTWVSTGTDTQYF
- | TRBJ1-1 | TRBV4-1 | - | TGCGCCAGCAGCCAAGATCACCCCACTGAAGCTTTCTTT | CASSQDHPTEAFF
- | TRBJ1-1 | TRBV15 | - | TGTGCCACCAGCAGACCCGGGGGGGCGCTCGCTGAAGCTTTCTTT | CATSRPGGALAEAFF
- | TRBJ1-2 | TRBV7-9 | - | TGTGCCAGCAGCGCCCCGGGAGCCGCCTATGGCTACACCTTC | CASSAPGAAYGYTF
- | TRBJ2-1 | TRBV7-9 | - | TGTGCCAGCAGCACGGGACCGCAGGTGCAGTTCTTC | CASSTGPQVQFF
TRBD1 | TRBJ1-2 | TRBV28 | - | TGTGCCAGCAGTACGACCGGGACAGGGGGATATGGCTACACCTTC | CASSTTGTGGYGYTF
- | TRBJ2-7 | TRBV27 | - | TGTGCCAGCAGCCCGGGACATCCAACCGAGCAGTACTTC | CASSPGHPTEQYF
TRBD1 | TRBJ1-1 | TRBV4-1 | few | TGCGCCAGCAGCCCGGGACAGTCAATGAACACTGAAGCTTTCTTT | CASSPGQSMNTEAFF
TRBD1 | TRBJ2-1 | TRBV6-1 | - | TGTGCCAGCAGTGAAGCGCTGCGGACAGGACTTTACAATGAGCAGTTCTTC | CASSEALRTGLYNEQFF
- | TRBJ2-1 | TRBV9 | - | TGTGCCAGCAGCGTAAAGGGGGGCGGGTATGAGCAGTTCTTC | CASSVKGGGYEQFF
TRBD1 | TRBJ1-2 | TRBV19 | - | TGTGCCAGTAGTACGGCGGAGACAGGGCTCTATGGCTACACCTTC | CASSTAETGLYGYTF
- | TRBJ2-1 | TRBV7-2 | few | TGTGCCAGCAGCCCACCGCCAGAGCAGTTCTTC | CASSPPPEQFF
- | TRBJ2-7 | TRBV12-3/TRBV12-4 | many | TGTGCCAGCAGCTCCCACAGGGACGAGCAGTACTTC | CASSSHRDEQYF
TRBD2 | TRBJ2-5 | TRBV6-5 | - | TGTGCCAGCGCGGGAGCACCGTACCAAGAGACCCAGTACTTC | CASAGAPYQETQYF
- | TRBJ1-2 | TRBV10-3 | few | TGTGCCATCAGTGAGCAGCCTAATGATGAAGGCTATGGCTACACCTTC | CAISEQPNDEGYGYTF
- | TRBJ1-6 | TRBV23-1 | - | TGCGCCAGCAGTCAATTGGCCCCCCGGAGCTCCTATAATTCACCCCTCCACTTT | CASSQLAPRSSYNSPLHF
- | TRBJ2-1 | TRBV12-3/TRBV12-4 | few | TGTGCCAGCAGCCGCGTTATGGGTGATGAGCAGTTCTTC | CASSRVMGDEQFF
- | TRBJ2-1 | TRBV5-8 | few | TGTGCCAGCAGCCCGTGGGCCGACTCCTACAATGAGCAGTTCTTC | CASSPWADSYNEQFF
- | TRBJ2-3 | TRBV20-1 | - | TGCAGTGCTAGAGATCGGTGGGGGCCGAGCACAGATACGCAGTATTTT | CSARDRWGPSTDTQYF
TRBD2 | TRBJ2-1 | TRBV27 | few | TGTGCCAGCCTAGGCGGGGGGCCGTCTTACAATGAGCAGTTCTTC | CASLGGGPSYNEQFF
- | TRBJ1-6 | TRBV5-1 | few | TGCGCCAGCCGGTCGCTAACTGGGATTTATTCACCCCTCCACTTT | CASRSLTGIYSPLHF
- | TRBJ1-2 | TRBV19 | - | TGTGCCAGTAGTAACAGGACCTACTCCCGGGGCTACACCTTC | CASSNRTYSRGYTF
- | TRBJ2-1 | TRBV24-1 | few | TGTGCCACCAGTGTGGGGGGCCTGACTGAGCAGTTCTTC | CATSVGGLTEQFF
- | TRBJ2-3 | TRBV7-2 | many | TGTGCCAGCAGCTCGTTAAGCGGATTAGATACGCAGTATTTT | CASSSLSGLDTQYF
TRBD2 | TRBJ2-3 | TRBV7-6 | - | TGTGCCAGCACAAGCGGGGGGTACACAGATACGCAGTATTTT | CASTSGGYTDTQYF
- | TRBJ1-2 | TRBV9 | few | TGTGCCAGCAGCGTAGAGGGCAGTGCCTATGGCTACACCTTC | CASSVEGSAYGYTF
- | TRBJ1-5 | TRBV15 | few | TGTGCCACCAGCAGAGCGGGTCAGCCCCAGCATTTT | CATSRAGQPQHF
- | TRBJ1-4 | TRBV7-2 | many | TGTGCCAGCAGCCCAACCTTTACAGCCAGTCGGTTTTTT | CASSPTFTASRFF
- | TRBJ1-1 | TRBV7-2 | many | TGTGCCAGCAGCTTAGCGGGAGGGACAACACATATATTGAACACTGAAGCTTTCTTT | CASSLAGGTTHILNTEAFF
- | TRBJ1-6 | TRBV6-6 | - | TGTGCCAGCAGCGACAGAGGGGGAAACTTAAATTCACCCCTCCACTTT | CASSDRGGNLNSPLHF
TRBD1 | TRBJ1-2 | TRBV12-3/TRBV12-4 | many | TGTGCCAGCAGTACCGGGACAGGGGGCGTAGGCTATGGCTACACCTTC | CASSTGTGGVGYGYTF
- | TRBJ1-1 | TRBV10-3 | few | TGTGCCATCAGTGAGTTAGGGGCGGGGAACACTGAAGCTTTCTTT | CAISELGAGNTEAFF
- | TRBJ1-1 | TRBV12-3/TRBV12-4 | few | TGTGCCAGCAGTTCCCCTTGGACAGAAGTAGACACTGAAGCTTTCTTT | CASSSPWTEVDTEAFF
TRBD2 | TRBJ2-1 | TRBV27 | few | TGTGCCAGCAAAACAAATCCGGGGGGGCCTAATGAGCAGTTCTTC | CASKTNPGGPNEQFF
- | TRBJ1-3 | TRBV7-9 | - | TGTGCCAGCAGCGCAATAGGGGGGGCTTCTGGAAACACCATATATTTT | CASSAIGGASGNTIYF
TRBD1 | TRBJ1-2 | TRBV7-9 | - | TGTGCCAGCAGCCCGGGACAGCAGTATGGCTACACCTTC | CASSPGQQYGYTF
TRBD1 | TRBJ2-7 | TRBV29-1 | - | TGCAGCGTCATCAGGGGGAACGAGCAGTACTTC | CSVIRGNEQYF
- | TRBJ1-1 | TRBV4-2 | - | TGTGCCAGCAGCCAAGGAGGCGGTGAAAAGTACACTGAAGCTTTCTTT | CASSQGGGEKYTEAFF
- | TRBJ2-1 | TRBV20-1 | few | TGCAGTGCTATCCTGGTTCCGGGCTTCTACAATGAGCAGTTCTTC | CSAILVPGFYNEQFF
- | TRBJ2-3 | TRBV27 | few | TGTGCCAGCAGTTTATCGGAGATCGATACGCAGTATTTT | CASSLSEIDTQYF
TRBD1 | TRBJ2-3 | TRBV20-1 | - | TGCAGTGCCCCAGGGGGTGGTGTCGGGCCTACAGATACGCAGTATTTT | CSAPGGGVGPTDTQYF
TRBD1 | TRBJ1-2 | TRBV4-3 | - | TGCGCCAGCAGCCCAGGACAGGGGACCAAAAGAACTTATGGCTACACCTTC | CASSPGQGTKRTYGYTF
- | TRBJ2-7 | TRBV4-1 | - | TGCGCCAGCAGCCAAGTTGCGGGGCCGAATTTCTACGAGCAGTACTTC | CASSQVAGPNFYEQYF
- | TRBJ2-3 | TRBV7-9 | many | TGTGCCAGCAGGGACTACACAGATACGCAGTATTTT | CASRDYTDTQYF
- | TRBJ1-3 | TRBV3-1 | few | TGTGCCAGCAGCCACCGCGGGCAGGGGTCTTACTCTGGAAACACCATATATTTT | CASSHRGQGSYSGNTIYF
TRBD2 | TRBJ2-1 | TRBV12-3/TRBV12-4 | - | TGTACCAGCAGTTTTATTTCTCGAGGACTAGCGGACAATGAGCAGTTCTTC | CTSSFISRGLADNEQFF